Listed below are T cell receptor beta chains from one sample, sequenced in a study of siplizumab effects on memory and regulatory T cells. The assay was immunoSEQ multiplex PCR, and TCRdb's table has in-frame clones only and misses some. The sample holds roughly 40,000 clones, roughly 90% seen once. The sequenced material came from naive CD4+ T cells sorted from blood. All receptors come from a human donor in good health. Both conserved end residues are part of each CDR3. The D gene is left open where the match is weak. The listing skips clone size in some rows; elsewhere it reads once, few, many or a size class.

. . TRBJ1-2 TRBV9 CASSVVRGAQQTF TGTGCCAGCAGCGTAGTACGGGGGGCCCAACAGACCTTC
few . TRBJ1-4 TRBV12-5 CASGLVGTGSGEKLFF TGTGCTAGTGGTTTGGTAGGAACAGGGAGTGGGGAAAAACTGTTTTTT
. . TRBJ2-1 TRBV10-3 CAISESTPGTYNEQFF TGTGCCATCAGTGAGTCAACCCCAGGCACTTACAATGAGCAGTTCTTC
. TRBD1 TRBJ1-1 TRBV10-3 CAIRVRTGQNTEAFF TGTGCCATCAGGGTGAGGACAGGCCAGAACACTGAAGCTTTCTTT
. . TRBJ1-5 TRBV5-1 CASSKDGGDNQPQHF TGCGCCAGCAGCAAGGACGGGGGGGACAATCAGCCCCAGCATTTT
. . TRBJ1-2 TRBV5-6 CASSLLGTGYGYTF TGTGCCAGCAGCTTGCTTGGGACGGGATATGGCTACACCTTC
. TRBD1 TRBJ1-4 TRBV12-5 CASGTGTGVEKLFF TGTGCTAGTGGTACCGGGACAGGGGTTGAAAAACTGTTTTTT
. . TRBJ1-1 TRBV6-5 CASSQGYHTEAFF TGTGCCAGCAGCCAGGGTTACCACACTGAAGCTTTCTTT
. TRBD1 TRBJ2-7 TRBV6-1 CASSEGTGKGYEQYF TGTGCCAGCAGTGAGGGGACAGGGAAGGGGTACGAGCAGTACTTC
. . TRBJ1-6 TRBV9 CASSARGGGSYNSPLHF TGTGCCAGCAGCGCCCGGGGAGGGGGCTCCTATAATTCACCCCTCCACTTT
. . TRBJ1-5 TRBV5-1 CASSLEGGNQPQHF TGCGCCAGCAGCTTGGAGGGAGGCAATCAGCCCCAGCATTTT
. . TRBJ1-1 TRBV5-4 CASRLPGLGNTEAFF TGTGCCAGTAGACTGCCGGGACTCGGGAACACTGAAGCTTTCTTT
. TRBD1 TRBJ2-6 TRBV7-2 CASSFTGQVNVLTF TGTGCCAGCAGCTTTACGGGACAGGTGAACGTCCTGACTTTC
. . TRBJ2-6 TRBV5-4 CASSRGANVLTF TGTGCCAGCAGCAGGGGGGCCAACGTCCTGACTTTC
. TRBD2 TRBJ2-6 TRBV6-4 CASSLRTSGEPGANVLTF TGTGCCAGCAGTTTAAGGACTAGCGGGGAACCTGGGGCCAACGTCCTGACTTTC
. . TRBJ1-2 TRBV6-5 CASSYSYRVPQYGYTF TGTGCCAGCAGTTACTCGTACAGGGTCCCTCAATATGGCTACACCTTC